This is a list of T cell receptor beta chains from one sample in a study of immune evolution from preneoplasia to lung adenocarcinoma. This table comes from immunoSEQ multiplex PCR, and its TCRdb copy is limited to in-frame clones, with some not included. The table includes under 9,500 clones, 81% detected once. Sequencing used FFPE invasive lung adenocarcinoma tissue. These receptors were obtained from a person aged 45 to 59 with lung adenocarcinoma. Both conserved end residues are part of each CDR3. The D gene is left open where the match is weak. Some rows have no size entry. The others give once, few or many, or a class for an expanded clone.

TRBV28	.	TRBJ2-7	.	CASSFLAREQYF	TGTGCCAGCAGTTTTCTAGCTCGGGAGCAGTACTTC
TRBV4-1	.	TRBJ1-5	.	CASSRGTQNSNQPQHF	TGCGCCAGCAGCCGAGGGACACAAAATAGCAATCAGCCCCAGCATTTT
TRBV28	TRBD2	TRBJ2-7	.	CASSVSGRSSEQYF	TGTGCCAGCAGCGTTAGCGGGAGGAGCAGCGAGCAGTACTTC
TRBV5-5	TRBD1	TRBJ1-4	.	CANPGQFNEKLFF	TGTGCCAACCCGGGACAGTTTAATGAAAAACTGTTTTTT
TRBV11-2	.	TRBJ1-1	.	CASSLAGTSNTEAFF	TGTGCCAGCAGCTTAGCTGGCACGTCGAACACTGAAGCTTTCTTT
TRBV28	.	TRBJ1-6	.	CASSLSGGSNSPLHF	TGTGCCAGCAGTTTATCCGGGGGCTCCAATTCACCCCTCCACTTT
TRBV9	.	TRBJ2-4	.	CASVPTRGEKNIQYF	TGTGCCAGCGTTCCTACCAGGGGGGAAAAAAACATTCAGTACTTC
TRBV28	.	TRBJ2-3	few	CASSRNRDDTQYF	TGTGCCAGCTCCCGAAACAGGGACGATACGCAGTATTTT
TRBV30	.	TRBJ1-5	few	CAWSSGQPQHF	TGTGCCTGGAGTTCAGGACAGCCCCAGCATTTT
TRBV5-1	TRBD1	TRBJ2-3	few	CASYRGDSTDTQYF	TGCGCCAGCTACAGGGGAGACTCCACAGATACGCAGTATTTT
TRBV10-3	TRBD2	TRBJ2-1	.	CAISPLAGALGVNEQFF	TGTGCCATCAGCCCTTTAGCGGGGGCCTTGGGGGTCAATGAGCAGTTCTTC
TRBV7-6	TRBD2	TRBJ2-2	.	CASSFLLAGGTGELFF	TGTGCCAGCAGCTTCTTGCTAGCGGGAGGGACCGGGGAGCTGTTTTTT
TRBV1	.	TRBJ1-5	.	CTSSQERDRGGNQPQHF	TGCACCAGCAGCCAAGAAAGAGACAGGGGCGGCAATCAGCCCCAGCATTTT
TRBV2	.	TRBJ1-2	.	CASSDGPGGYTF	TGTGCCAGCAGTGACGGCCCCGGAGGCTACACCTTC
TRBV5-1	.	TRBJ2-3	.	CASSLVGGNTDTQYF	TGCGCCAGCAGCTTGGTTGGGGGTAACACAGATACGCAGTATTTT
TRBV9	.	TRBJ1-1	.	CASSPMPEDTEAFF	TGTGCCAGCAGCCCTATGCCGGAGGACACTGAAGCTTTCTTT
TRBV19	TRBD2	TRBJ2-7	.	CASSLAGGMNEQYF	TGTGCCAGTAGCCTAGCGGGAGGGATGAACGAGCAGTACTTC
TRBV27	TRBD1	TRBJ1-2	.	CASSSRTGSKDYGYTF	TGTGCCAGCAGTTCTCGGACAGGGAGCAAGGACTATGGCTACACCTTC
TRBV10-3	TRBD2	TRBJ2-1	.	CATAQGAGGSNEQFF	TGTGCCACCGCTCAAGGAGCGGGGGGATCCAATGAGCAGTTCTTC
TRBV11-2	.	TRBJ2-1	.	CASSLGQSGEQFF	TGTGCCAGCAGCTTAGGACAGTCGGGGGAGCAGTTCTTC
TRBV10-3	.	TRBJ2-7	.	CAISETGDEQYF	TGTGCCATCAGTGAGACAGGTGACGAGCAGTACTTC
TRBV10-3	TRBD2	TRBJ2-3	.	CAIKAGSGGRADTQYF	TGTGCCATCAAGGCCGGTAGCGGGGGTAGGGCAGATACGCAGTATTTT
TRBV5-1	TRBD1	TRBJ1-2	.	CASSLGRGSLSTGYTF	TGCGCCAGCAGTCTGGGCAGGGGGTCTCTCAGCACGGGCTACACCTTC